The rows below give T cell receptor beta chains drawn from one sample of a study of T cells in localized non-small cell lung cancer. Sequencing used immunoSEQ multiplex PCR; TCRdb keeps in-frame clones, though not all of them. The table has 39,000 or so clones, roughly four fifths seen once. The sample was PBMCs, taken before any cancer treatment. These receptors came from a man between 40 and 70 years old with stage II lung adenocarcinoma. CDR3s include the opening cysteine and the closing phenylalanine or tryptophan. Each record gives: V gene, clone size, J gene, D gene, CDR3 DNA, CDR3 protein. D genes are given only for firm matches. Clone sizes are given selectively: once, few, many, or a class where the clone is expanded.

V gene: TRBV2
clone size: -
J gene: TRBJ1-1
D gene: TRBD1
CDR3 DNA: TGTGCCAGCAGTCGACGGACAGGGCGACAGAACACTGAAGCTTTCTTT
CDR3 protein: CASSRRTGRQNTEAFF

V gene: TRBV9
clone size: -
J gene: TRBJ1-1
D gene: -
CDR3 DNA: TGTGCCAGCAGCCCAAATGAGGGTAGCACTGAAGCTTTCTTT
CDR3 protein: CASSPNEGSTEAFF

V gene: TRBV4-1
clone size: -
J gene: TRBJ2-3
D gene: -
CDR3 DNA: TGCGCCAGCAGCCCTGGGGAGCGGCCCACAGATACGCAGTATTTT
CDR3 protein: CASSPGERPTDTQYF

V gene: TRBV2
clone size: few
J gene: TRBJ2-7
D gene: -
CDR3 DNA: TGTGCCAGCAGTGAAGCGCGCTTACAGGGCGAGGGCGAGCAGTACTTC
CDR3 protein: CASSEARLQGEGEQYF

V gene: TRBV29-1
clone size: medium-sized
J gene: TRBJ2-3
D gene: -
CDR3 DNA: TGCAGCGCTCTACAGGGTATACTCACAGATACGCAGTATTTT
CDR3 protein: CSALQGILTDTQYF

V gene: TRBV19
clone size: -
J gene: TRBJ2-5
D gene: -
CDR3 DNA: TGTGCCAGTACGGGACCGTCCCAAGAGACCCAGTACTTC
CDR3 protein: CASTGPSQETQYF

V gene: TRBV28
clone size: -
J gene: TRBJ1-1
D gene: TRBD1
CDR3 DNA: TGTGCCAGCGGGACAGGGTTTATGAAAGCTTTCTTT
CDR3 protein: CASGTGFMKAFF

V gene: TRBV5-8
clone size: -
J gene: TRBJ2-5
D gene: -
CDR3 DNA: TGTGCCAGCAGCTTGGGCGGGTTACAAGAGACCCAGTACTTC
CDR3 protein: CASSLGGLQETQYF

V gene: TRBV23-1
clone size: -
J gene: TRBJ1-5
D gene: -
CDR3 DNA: TGCGCCAGCAGTCAAGGGCGAGGTTGGGTCCAGCCCCAGCATTTT
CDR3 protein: CASSQGRGWVQPQHF

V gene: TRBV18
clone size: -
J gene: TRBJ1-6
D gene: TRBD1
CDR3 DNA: TGTGCCAGCTCACCAAAATTGGACAGGATGGATTCACCCCTCCACTTT
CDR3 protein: CASSPKLDRMDSPLHF

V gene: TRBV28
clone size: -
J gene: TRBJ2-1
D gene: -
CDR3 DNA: TGTGCCAGCAGTGAAACACTGAGCTCCTACAATGAGCAGTTCTTC
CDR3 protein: CASSETLSSYNEQFF

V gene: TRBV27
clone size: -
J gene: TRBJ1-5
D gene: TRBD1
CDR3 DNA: TGTGCCAGCAGTTTACCGGACAGGGGGCATGATCAGCCCCAGCATTTT
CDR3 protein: CASSLPDRGHDQPQHF

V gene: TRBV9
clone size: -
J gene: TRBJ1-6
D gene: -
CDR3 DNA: TGTGCCAGCAGCGTAAGGAGGGACAATTCACCCCTCCACTTT
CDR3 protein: CASSVRRDNSPLHF

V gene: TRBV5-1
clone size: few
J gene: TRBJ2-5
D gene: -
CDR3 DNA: TGCGCCAGCAGCTTGGATTCGGGGTACCAAGAGACCCAGTACTTC
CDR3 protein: CASSLDSGYQETQYF

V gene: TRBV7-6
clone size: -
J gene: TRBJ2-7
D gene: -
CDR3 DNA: TGTGCCAGCAGCGTAACTAGAGGCTCCTACGAGCAGTACTTC
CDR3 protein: CASSVTRGSYEQYF

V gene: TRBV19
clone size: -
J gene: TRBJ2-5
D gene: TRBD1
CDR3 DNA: TGTGCCAGTGGGGGACAGTTCCAAGAGACCCAGTACTTC
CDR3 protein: CASGGQFQETQYF

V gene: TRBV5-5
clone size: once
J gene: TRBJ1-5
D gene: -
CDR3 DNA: TGTGCCAGCAGTTTGACGGGGAGCCGCGATCAGCCCCAGCATTTT
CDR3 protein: CASSLTGSRDQPQHF

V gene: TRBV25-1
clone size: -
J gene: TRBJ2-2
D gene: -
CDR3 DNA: TGTGCCAGCAGATCCGGGACTAACACCGGGGAGCTGTTTTTT
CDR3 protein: CASRSGTNTGELFF

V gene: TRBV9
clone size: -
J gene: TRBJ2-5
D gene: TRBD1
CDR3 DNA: TGTGCCAGCAGCGTAGAGGGACAGGGGAAGGAAGAGACCCAGTACTTC
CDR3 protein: CASSVEGQGKEETQYF

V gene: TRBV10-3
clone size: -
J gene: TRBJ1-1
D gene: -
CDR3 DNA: TGTGCCATCAGTGGCGCAGGTATGAACACTGAAGCTTTCTTT
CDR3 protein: CAISGAGMNTEAFF

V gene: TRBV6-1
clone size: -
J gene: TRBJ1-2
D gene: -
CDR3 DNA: TGTGCCAGCAGTGAAACCGTTTCTAACTATGGCTACACCTTC
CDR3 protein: CASSETVSNYGYTF

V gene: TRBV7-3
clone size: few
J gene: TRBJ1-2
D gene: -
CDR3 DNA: TGTGCCAGCAGCTTAACTAAGGTGATGGGAAAAACCTTC
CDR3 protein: CASSLTKVMGKTF

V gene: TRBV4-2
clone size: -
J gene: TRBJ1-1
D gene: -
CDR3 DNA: TGTGCCAGCAGCCTTGATGCGAACACTGAAGCTTTCTTT
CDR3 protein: CASSLDANTEAFF

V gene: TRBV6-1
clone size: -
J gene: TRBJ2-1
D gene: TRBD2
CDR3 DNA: TGTGCCAGCAGTGCTGGGACTAGCGGGATGGTGCAGTTCTTC
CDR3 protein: CASSAGTSGMVQFF

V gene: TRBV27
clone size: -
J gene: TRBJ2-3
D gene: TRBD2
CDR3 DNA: TGTGCCAGCACCCTGATAGCGGGAGCCACAGATACGCAGTATTTT
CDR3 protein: CASTLIAGATDTQYF

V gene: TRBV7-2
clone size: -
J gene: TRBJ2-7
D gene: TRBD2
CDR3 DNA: TGTGCCAGCAGCGAGGGGACTACGATCTACGAGCAGTACTTC
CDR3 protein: CASSEGTTIYEQYF

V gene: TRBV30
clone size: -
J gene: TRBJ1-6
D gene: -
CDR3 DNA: TGTGCCTGGAGTGTACGGACGGGGACCCATAATTCACCCCTCCACTTT
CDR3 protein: CAWSVRTGTHNSPLHF

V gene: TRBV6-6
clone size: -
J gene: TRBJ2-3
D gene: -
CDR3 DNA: TGTGCCAGCAGTTACAGGAACACCGGGGCTACGCAGTATTTT
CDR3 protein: CASSYRNTGATQYF

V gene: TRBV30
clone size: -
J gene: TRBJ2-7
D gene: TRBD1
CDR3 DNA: TGTGCCTGGGAGGGACAGGGGGGCCCCTACGAGCAGTACTTC
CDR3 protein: CAWEGQGGPYEQYF

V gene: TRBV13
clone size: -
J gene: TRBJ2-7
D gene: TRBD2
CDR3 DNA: TGTGCCAGCAGCTTAACCGCGGGCGGGAGTGCCTCCTACGAGCAGTACTTC
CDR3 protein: CASSLTAGGSASYEQYF

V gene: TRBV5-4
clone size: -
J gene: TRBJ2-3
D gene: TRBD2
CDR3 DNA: TGTGCCAGCAGCTTAGCTGGGACTAGCGGAGATACGCAGTATTTT
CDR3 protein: CASSLAGTSGDTQYF

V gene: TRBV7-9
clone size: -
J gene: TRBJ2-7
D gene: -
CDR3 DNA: TGTGCCAGCAGCCCGGGACTGAACGAGGAGCAGTACTTC
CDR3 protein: CASSPGLNEEQYF

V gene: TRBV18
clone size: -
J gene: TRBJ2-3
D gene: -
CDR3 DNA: TGTGCCAGCTCCCTACTAGGGGGGTTCACAGATACGCAGTATTTT
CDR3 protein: CASSLLGGFTDTQYF

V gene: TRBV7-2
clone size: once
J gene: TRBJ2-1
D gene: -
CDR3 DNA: TGTGCCAGCAGCTCCCCGGGGCTCGACTCGGTCTTC
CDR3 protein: CASSSPGLDSVF

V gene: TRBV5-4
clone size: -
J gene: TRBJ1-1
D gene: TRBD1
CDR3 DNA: TGTGCCAGCAGCTTTGGTGGACAGGAGAAAACTGAAGCTTTCTTT
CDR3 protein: CASSFGGQEKTEAFF

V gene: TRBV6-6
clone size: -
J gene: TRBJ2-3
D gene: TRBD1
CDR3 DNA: TGTGCCAGCATTAGGGACAGTTTAGATACGCAGTATTTT
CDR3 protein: CASIRDSLDTQYF

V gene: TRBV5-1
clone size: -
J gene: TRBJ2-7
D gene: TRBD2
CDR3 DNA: TGCGCCAGCAGCCGGACTAGCGGGACCAACGAGCAGTACTTC
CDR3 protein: CASSRTSGTNEQYF

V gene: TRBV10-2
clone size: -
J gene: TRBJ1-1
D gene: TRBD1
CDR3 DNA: TGCGCCAGCAGCCCCGGGACAGGCTCGAACACTGAAGCTTTCTTT
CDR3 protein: CASSPGTGSNTEAFF

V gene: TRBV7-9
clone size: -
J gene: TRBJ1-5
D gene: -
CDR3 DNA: TGTGCCAGCAGCTTAGGAGCGGGGCCAAATCAGCCCCAGCATTTT
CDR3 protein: CASSLGAGPNQPQHF

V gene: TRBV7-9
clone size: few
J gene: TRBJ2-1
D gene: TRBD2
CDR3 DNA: TGTGCCAGCAGCCGGGGGGGACTCCTGTCCTACAATGAGCAGTTCTTC
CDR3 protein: CASSRGGLLSYNEQFF

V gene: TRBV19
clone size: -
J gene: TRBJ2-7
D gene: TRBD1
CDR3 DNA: TGTGCCAGTAGTATACGGGACAGGGGATCCTACGAGCAGTACTTC
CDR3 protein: CASSIRDRGSYEQYF

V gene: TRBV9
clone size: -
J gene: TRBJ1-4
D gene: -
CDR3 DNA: TGTGCCAGCAGCCGGGATCCTAATGAAAAACTGTTTTTT
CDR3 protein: CASSRDPNEKLFF

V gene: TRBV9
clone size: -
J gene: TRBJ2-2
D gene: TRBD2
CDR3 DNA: TGTGCCAGCAGCGTTTTAGCGGGAGAGCCCCCCGGGGAGCTGTTTTTT
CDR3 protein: CASSVLAGEPPGELFF

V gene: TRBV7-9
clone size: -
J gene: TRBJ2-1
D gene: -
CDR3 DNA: TGTGCCAGCAGCTTAGGGGTCGCCAATGAGCAGTTCTTC
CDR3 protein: CASSLGVANEQFF

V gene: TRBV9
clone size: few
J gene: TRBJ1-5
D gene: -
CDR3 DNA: TGTGCCAGCAGCCAGGGTGGTAGCCCCCATCAGCCCCAGCATTTT
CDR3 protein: CASSQGGSPHQPQHF

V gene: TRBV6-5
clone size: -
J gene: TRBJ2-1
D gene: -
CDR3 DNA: TGTGCCAGCACCCAAGGGTATGAGCAGTTCTTC
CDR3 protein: CASTQGYEQFF

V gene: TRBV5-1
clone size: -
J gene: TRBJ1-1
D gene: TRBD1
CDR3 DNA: TGCGCCAGCAGCGGGACAGGGAGGACTGAAGCTTTCTTT
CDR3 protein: CASSGTGRTEAFF

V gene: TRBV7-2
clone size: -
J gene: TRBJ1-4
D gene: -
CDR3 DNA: TGTGCCAGCAGCTTAGCGGGGGGGCAGGTCGGCGAAAAACTGTTTTTT
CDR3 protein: CASSLAGGQVGEKLFF

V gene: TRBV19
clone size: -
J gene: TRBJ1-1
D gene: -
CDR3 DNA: TGTGCCAGTAGTATACAACAGCCGAACACTGAAGCTTTCTTT
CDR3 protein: CASSIQQPNTEAFF

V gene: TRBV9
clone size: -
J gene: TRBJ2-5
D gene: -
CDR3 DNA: TGTGCCAGCAGCGTAGGGAGCTTGGAAGAGACCCAGTACTTC
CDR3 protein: CASSVGSLEETQYF

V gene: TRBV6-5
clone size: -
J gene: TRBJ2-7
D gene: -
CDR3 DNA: TGTGCCAGCAGGAGGGGTTACTACGAGCAGTACTTC
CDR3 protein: CASRRGYYEQYF

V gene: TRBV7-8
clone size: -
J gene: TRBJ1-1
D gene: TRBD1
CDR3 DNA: TGTGCCAGCAGCACCCGACAGGGGACTGAAGCTTTCTTT
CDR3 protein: CASSTRQGTEAFF

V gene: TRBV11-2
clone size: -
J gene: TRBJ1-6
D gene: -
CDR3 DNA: TGTGCCAGCAGCCCCAGTACAGGGAATAATTCACCCCTCCACTTT
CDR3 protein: CASSPSTGNNSPLHF

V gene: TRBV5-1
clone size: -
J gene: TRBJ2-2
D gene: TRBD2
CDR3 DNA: TGCGCCAGCAGCTTGTACCCGCGGAGCGGGGGGGCCTCCTCGAACACCGGGGAGCTGTTTTTT
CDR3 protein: CASSLYPRSGGASSNTGELFF

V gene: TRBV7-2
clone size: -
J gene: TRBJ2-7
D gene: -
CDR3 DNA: TGTGCCAGCAGCCCTCTCGGGGGAGACTACGAGCAGTACTTC
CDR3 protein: CASSPLGGDYEQYF

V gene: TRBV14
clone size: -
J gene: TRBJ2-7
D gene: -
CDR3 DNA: TGTGCCAGCAGCCAAGATGAAGTCTCCGAGCAGTACTTC
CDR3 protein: CASSQDEVSEQYF

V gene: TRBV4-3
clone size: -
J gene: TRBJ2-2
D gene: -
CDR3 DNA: TGCGCCAGCAGCCAAGACCAATTTGGGGTCGCCGGGGAGCTGTTTTTT
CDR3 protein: CASSQDQFGVAGELFF

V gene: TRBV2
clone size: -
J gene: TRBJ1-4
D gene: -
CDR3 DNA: TGTGCCAGCAGCCCGAACGAAGGCAAGGAAAAACTGTTTTTT
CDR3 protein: CASSPNEGKEKLFF

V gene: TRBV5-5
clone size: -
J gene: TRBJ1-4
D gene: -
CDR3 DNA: TGTGCCAGCAGCTCAATCCCCGGGGGGACCGGGACTAATGAAAAACTGTTTTTT
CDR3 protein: CASSSIPGGTGTNEKLFF